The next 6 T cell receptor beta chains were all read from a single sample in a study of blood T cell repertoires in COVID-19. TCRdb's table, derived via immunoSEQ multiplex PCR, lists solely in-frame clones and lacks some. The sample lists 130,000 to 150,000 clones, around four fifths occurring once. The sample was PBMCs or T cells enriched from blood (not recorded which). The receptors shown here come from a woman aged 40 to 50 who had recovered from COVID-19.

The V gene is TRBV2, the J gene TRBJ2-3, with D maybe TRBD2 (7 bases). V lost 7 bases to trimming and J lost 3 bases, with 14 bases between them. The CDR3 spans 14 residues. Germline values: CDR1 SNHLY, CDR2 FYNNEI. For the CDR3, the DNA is TGTGCCAGCAACCTGGGGGGGCCTACAGATACGCAGTATTTT. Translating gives CASNLGGPTDTQYF.

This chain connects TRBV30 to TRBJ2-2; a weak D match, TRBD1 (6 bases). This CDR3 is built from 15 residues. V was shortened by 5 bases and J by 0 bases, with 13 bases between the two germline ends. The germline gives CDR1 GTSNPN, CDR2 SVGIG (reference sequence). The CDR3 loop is CAWEGGTSNTGELFF. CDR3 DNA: TGTGCCTGGGAAGGGGGAACTTCGAACACCGGGGAGCTGTTTTTT.

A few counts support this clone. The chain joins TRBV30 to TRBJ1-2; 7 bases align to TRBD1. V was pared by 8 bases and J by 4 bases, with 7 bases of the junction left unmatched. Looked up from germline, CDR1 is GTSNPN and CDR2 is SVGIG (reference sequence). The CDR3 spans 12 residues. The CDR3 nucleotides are TGTGCCCGCGGGACAGAACTCTATGGCTACACCTTC. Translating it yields CARGTELYGYTF. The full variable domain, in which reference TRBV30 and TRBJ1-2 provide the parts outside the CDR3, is SQTIHQWPATLVQPVGSPLSLECTVEGTSNPNLYWYRQAAGRGLQLLFYSVGIGQISSEVPQNLSASRPQDRQFILSSKKLLLSDSGFYLCARGTELYGYTFGSGTRLTVV.

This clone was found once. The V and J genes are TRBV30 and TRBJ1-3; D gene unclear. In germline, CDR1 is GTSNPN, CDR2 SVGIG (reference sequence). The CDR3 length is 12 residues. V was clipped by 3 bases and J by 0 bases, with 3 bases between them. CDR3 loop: CAWSGSGNTIYF. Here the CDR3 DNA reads TGTGCCTGGAGCGGCTCTGGAAACACCATATATTTT.

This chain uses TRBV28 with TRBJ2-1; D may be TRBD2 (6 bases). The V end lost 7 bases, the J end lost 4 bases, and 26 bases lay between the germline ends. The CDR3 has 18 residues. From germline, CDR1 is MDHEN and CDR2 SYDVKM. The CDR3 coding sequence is TGTGCCAGCACTATACCTCCCCAGCAGGAGGGTAGGTACAATGAGCAGTTCTTC. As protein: CASTIPPQQEGRYNEQFF.

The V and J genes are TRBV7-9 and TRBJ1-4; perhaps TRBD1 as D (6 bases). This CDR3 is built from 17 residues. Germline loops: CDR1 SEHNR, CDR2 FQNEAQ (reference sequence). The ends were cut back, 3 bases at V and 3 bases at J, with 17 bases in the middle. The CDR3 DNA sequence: TGTGCCAGCAGCTTGGGTTCTCGGGGGGCCCCTAATGAAAAACTGTTTTTT. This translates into CASSLGSRGAPNEKLFF.